Each of the 23 T cell receptor beta chains below was sequenced from the same sample in a study of shared clonotypes between healthy human individuals. Sequencing was performed with immunoSEQ multiplex PCR; in TCRdb, only in-frame clones are kept and a portion is missing. Among around 980,000 clones, approximately 78% were seen once, and the ten largest hold under 0.8%. Material: memory CD4+ T cells from PBMCs. Subset noted: CD45RA-negative fraction. The receptors originated from a man aged 18 to 29 in good health. Some clones in this sample may be carry-over from other donors' samples.

Notes on this clone: The same CDR3 also results from other DNA sequences found in this sample. The chain uses TRBV7-3 and TRBJ2-5; D might be TRBD1 or TRBD2, each matching 5 bases. The CDR3 is 13 amino acids. V gave up 5 bases and J gave up 2 bases, with 9 bases separating them. The V gene's germline CDR1 is SGHTA and CDR2 FQGTGA. The CDR3 DNA reads TGTGCCAGCAGCCCGGGGCGTCAAGAGACCCAGTACTTC. Translating it yields CASSPGRQETQYF. The complete variable domain, with remaining parts taken from reference TRBV7-3 and TRBJ2-5, reads GAGVSQTPSNKVTEKGKYVELRCDPISGHTALYWYRQSLGQGPEFLIYFQGTGAADDSGLPNDRFFAVRPEGSVSTLKIQRTERGDSAVYLCASSPGRQETQYFGPGTRLLVL.

The CDR3 DNA reads TGTGCCAGCAGTGAAGCCGAGATCGGACGGGGGTCAACGCAGTATTTT. Translated, it gives CASSEAEIGRGSTQYF. The genes are TRBV2 and TRBJ2-3; D might be TRBD2 (6 bases). V lost 0 bases, J lost 9 bases, and 19 bases lay in between. CDR1 is SNHLY and CDR2 is FYNNEI in the germline V gene. CDR3 length: 16 residues.

The rearrangement joins TRBV20-1 to TRBJ2-1, with 7 bases aligning to TRBD1. Losses at the gene ends were 6 bases for V and 9 bases for J; bases not matched to a gene: 5. The CDR3 is 11 amino acids. CDR1 and CDR2 from the germline V gene are DFQATT and SNEGSKA (reference sequence). The CDR3 DNA is TGCAGTGCCCCAAACAGGGGTGAGCAGTTCTTC. This sequence encodes CSAPNRGEQFF.

In DNA form, the CDR3 reads TGTGCCAGCAGGCCTGGTAGGGGCCCCGGTGAAAAACTGTTTTTT. This gives the protein CASRPGRGPGEKLFF. The chain has TRBV5-8 and TRBJ1-4; tentatively, D is TRBD1 (5 bases). The V and J ends lost 5 bases and 7 bases respectively, with 18 bases between them. CDR3 length: 15 residues. CDR1 is SGHTS and CDR2 is YDEGEE in the germline V gene.

The table lists this clone with a few counts. This chain uses TRBV4-1 with TRBJ2-6, with D perhaps given as TRBD1 or TRBD2 (5 bases each). The germline CDR1 and CDR2 sequences are MGHRA and YSYEKL. There are 15 residues in the CDR3. The germline V and J ends were trimmed by 4 bases and 1 base, with 8 bases remaining between them. The CDR3 region is CASSLEGSGANVLTF. The CDR3, as DNA: TGCGCCAGCAGCCTTGAGGGGTCTGGGGCCAACGTCCTGACTTTC.

This clone was counted once. J is TRBJ2-7 and V is TRBV4-3, with 8 bases aligning to TRBD1. This CDR3 has 14 amino acids. Germline-derived CDR1 and CDR2 are LGHNA and YSLEER. After removal of 1 base from V and 3 bases from J, the junction contained 2 bases not matched to a gene. The CDR3 sequence: CASSQGQGFYEQYF. In DNA, the CDR3 is TGCGCCAGCAGCCAAGGACAGGGGTTCTACGAGCAGTACTTC.

This clone was seen more than once but under ten times. The chain carries TRBV5-6 and TRBJ2-5; TRBD1 aligns across 10 bases. The J segment lost 4 bases and the V segment lost 2 bases, leaving 5 bases of the junction unmatched. Per the germline V gene, CDR1 is SGHDT and CDR2 is YYEEEE. This CDR3 is 15 amino acids long. CDR3 protein: CASSFETGGTETQYF. CDR3 DNA: TGTGCCAGCAGCTTCGAGACAGGGGGCACAGAGACCCAGTACTTC. The whole variable domain, remainder taken from reference TRBV5-6 and TRBJ2-5, is DAGVTQSPTHLIKTRGQQVTLRCSPKSGHDTVSWYQQALGQGPQFIFQYYEEEERQRGNFPDRFSGHQFPNYSSELNVNALLLGDSALYLCASSFETGGTETQYFGPGTRLLVL.

This clone has at least ten counts. This sample also contains other DNA sequences that code for the same CDR3. The chain uses TRBV7-3 and TRBJ2-7; D perhaps matches TRBD1 (5 bases). CDR3 length equals 17 residues. Trimming cost V 5 bases and J 5 bases, with 25 bases left between them. CDR1 is SGHTA and CDR2 is FQGTGA in the germline V gene. The CDR3 DNA follows: TGTGCCAGCAGCCCAAGCCCGTGGGGCACTTCGCCCCACGAGCAGTACTTC. Translation: CASSPSPWGTSPHEQYF.

Note on this clone: With only one base between it and a far larger clone, this is likely a read error. Other DNA sequences in this sample translate to the same CDR3. The V call is TRBV10-3, the J call TRBJ2-7; TRBD2 agrees at 7 bases. CDR3 length: 14 amino acids. The V gene's germline CDR1 is ENHRY and CDR2 SYGVKD. With V trimmed by 8 bases and J by 3 bases, 10 bases remained unmatched. CDR3 in amino acids: CAIDQTTGGYEQYF. DNA for the CDR3: TGTGCCATCGACCAAACAACGGGGGGCTACGAGCAGTACTTC.

V usage is TRBV6-1 and J usage is TRBJ2-1; possibly TRBD1 for D (6 bases). From germline, CDR1 is MNHNS and CDR2 SASEGT. The CDR3 is made up of 12 amino acids. The CDR3 DNA reads as TGTGCAGGGGGTGTTAATTACAATGAGCAGTTCTTC. Translation gives CAGGVNYNEQFF.

This clone was seen only once. The chain carries TRBV7-7 and TRBJ2-5; TRBD2 agrees at 7 bases. The CDR3 contains 16 residues. Germline assignment: CDR1 SSHAT and CDR2 FNYEAQ (reference sequence). Trimming at V came to 1 base and at J to 4 bases, leaving 9 bases not matched to a gene. The CDR3 DNA reads as TGTGCCAGCAGCTTAGTGCCGGGAGGTAGGACAGAGACCCAGTACTTC. This encodes CASSLVPGGRTETQYF. Based on the CDR3 plus reference TRBV7-7 and TRBJ2-5, the full variable domain is GAGVSQSPRYKVTKRGQDVTLRCDPISSHATLYWYQQALGQGPEFLTYFNYEAQPDKSGLPSDRFSAERPEGSISTLTIQRTEQRDSAMYRCASSLVPGGRTETQYFGPGTRLLVL.

The rearrangement joins TRBV15 to TRBJ2-1, with 10 positions matching TRBD2. Germline CDR1 reads LNHNV; CDR2 reads YYDKDF (reference sequence). CDR3 size: 16 residues. Trimming took 1 base from V and 3 from J; bases not matched to a gene: 3. CDR3 sequence (DNA): TGTGCCACCAGCAGAGGAACTAGCGGGATCTACAATGAGCAGTTCTTC. Its translation: CATSRGTSGIYNEQFF.

The chain combines TRBV4-2 with TRBJ1-4; 7 positions match TRBD1. There are 18 residues in the CDR3. CDR1 and CDR2 from the germline V gene are LGHNA and YNFKEQ. V trimming: 0 bases; J trimming: 4 bases; junction bases outside the gene matches: 11. In DNA form, the CDR3 reads TGTGCCAGCAGCCAAGAACCGAAGGGGACAGACTATAATGAAAAACTGTTTTTT. Translated: CASSQEPKGTDYNEKLFF.

V gene TRBV7-9 combines with J gene TRBJ1-1; maybe TRBD1 (5 bases). V was cut by 3 bases and J by 3 bases, with 14 bases left in between. Germline loops: CDR1 SEHNR, CDR2 FQNEAQ (reference sequence). The CDR3 consists of 15 residues. CDR3 sequence reads: CASSLGRAGDTEAFF. In nucleotides, the CDR3 is TGTGCCAGCAGCTTGGGCAGGGCGGGGGACACTGAAGCTTTCTTT.

CDR3 loop: CAWSAVGNNEKLFF. The CDR3 DNA follows: TGTGCCTGGAGTGCCGTGGGGAATAATGAAAAACTGTTTTTT. The chain uses TRBV30 and TRBJ1-4, with no clear D. There are 14 residues in the CDR3. Trimming left V 1 base short and J 4 bases short, with 10 bases between. Germline CDR1 is GTSNPN and CDR2 is SVGIG (reference sequence).

The gene calls are TRBV2 and TRBJ2-3, with D perhaps given as TRBD1 or TRBD2 (6 bases each). The CDR3 is 14 amino acids. In germline, CDR1 is SNHLY, CDR2 FYNNEI. The ends were cut back, 4 bases at V and 4 bases at J, with 12 bases in the middle. CDR3 sequence: CASSVTGGADTQYF. The CDR3 nucleotides are TGTGCCAGCAGTGTAACCGGGGGCGCAGATACGCAGTATTTT.

This clone was observed at least ten times. CDR3 nucleotides: TGCAGCGGCCGGGTACCCAATGAGCAGTTCTTC. It encodes CSGRVPNEQFF. The rearrangement uses TRBV29-1 and TRBJ2-1; D remains unclear. Trimming took off 7 bases at V and 6 bases at J, with 10 bases between the two ends. This CDR3 comprises 11 residues. Germline CDR1 SQVTM, CDR2 ANQGSEA.

The chain is built from TRBV5-4 and TRBJ2-5; 7 nucleotides line up with TRBD2. After removal of 4 bases from V and 4 bases from J, the junction contained 7 bases not matched to a gene. From germline, CDR1 is SGHNT and CDR2 YYREEE (reference sequence). The CDR3 length is 14 residues. The CDR3 region is CASSPEAGRETQYF. The CDR3 nucleotides read TGTGCCAGCAGCCCGGAAGCGGGACGAGAGACCCAGTACTTC.

V usage is TRBV28 and J usage is TRBJ2-7; D might be TRBD1 (5 bases). The germline V gene encodes CDR1 MDHEN and CDR2 SYDVKM. The CDR3 runs to 15 residues. Trimming removed 3 bases from V and 4 bases from J, with 16 bases in between. This CDR3 reads CASSLAGNSRYEQYF. The CDR3 DNA is TGTGCCAGCAGTTTGGCAGGGAATTCAAGGTACGAGCAGTACTTC.

The rearrangement links TRBV6-6 to TRBJ1-3; D is undetermined. Germline CDR1 MNHNY, CDR2 SVGAGI (reference sequence). Between the trimmed V and J ends, which lost 6 bases and 3 bases, there was a span of 12 bases. CDR3 size: 14 residues. CDR3: CASSQQMIGNTIYF. CDR3 nucleotides: TGTGCCAGCAGCCAACAGATGATTGGAAACACCATATATTTT.

The chain employs TRBV2 and TRBJ2-5; D possibly corresponds to TRBD1 (6 bases). CDR3 size: 15 residues. The ends were cut back, 7 bases at V and 7 bases at J, with 22 bases in the middle. Looked up from germline, CDR1 is SNHLY and CDR2 is FYNNEI. The CDR3 is CASTDFGQGIGTQYF. In nucleotides, the CDR3 is TGTGCCAGCACTGATTTTGGCCAGGGGATCGGGACCCAGTACTTC. Variable domain in full (rest from reference TRBV2 and TRBJ2-5): EPEVTQTPSHQVTQMGQEVILRCVPISNHLYFYWYRQILGQKVEFLVSFYNNEISEKSEIFDDQFSVERPDGSNFTLKIRSTKLEDSAMYFCASTDFGQGIGTQYFGPGTRLLVL.

The chain employs TRBV5-1 and TRBJ1-1; D unclear. Germline V gives CDR1 SGHRS, CDR2 YFSETQ. V was shortened by 4 bases and J by 4 bases, with 11 bases between the two germline ends. The CDR3 extends over 13 amino acids. The CDR3 bases are TGCGCCAGCAGCCACGACGGAAGCACTGAAGCTTTCTTT. Protein sequence: CASSHDGSTEAFF.

This chain connects TRBV19 to TRBJ2-2, with 11 bases aligning to TRBD2. The V and J ends lost 3 bases and 5 bases, in that order; junction bases with no gene match: 8. CDR3 length equals 17 residues. CDR1 and CDR2 (germline): LNHDA, SQIVND (reference sequence). In DNA form, the CDR3 reads TGTGCCAGTAGTATTTACGGGACTAGCGGAAAAACCGGGGAGCTGTTTTTT. This gives the protein CASSIYGTSGKTGELFF.